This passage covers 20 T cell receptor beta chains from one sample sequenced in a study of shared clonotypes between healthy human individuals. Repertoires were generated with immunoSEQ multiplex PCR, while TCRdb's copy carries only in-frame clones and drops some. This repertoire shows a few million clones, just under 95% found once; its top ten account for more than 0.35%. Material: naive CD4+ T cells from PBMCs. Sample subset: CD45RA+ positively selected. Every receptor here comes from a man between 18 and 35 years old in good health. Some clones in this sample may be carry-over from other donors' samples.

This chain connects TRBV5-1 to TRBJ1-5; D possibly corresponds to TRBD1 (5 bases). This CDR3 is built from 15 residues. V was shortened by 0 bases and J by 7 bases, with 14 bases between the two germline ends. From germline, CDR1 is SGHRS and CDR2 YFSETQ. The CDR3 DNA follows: TGCGCCAGCAGCTTGGATCCTGGGGGATACCAGCCCCAGCATTTT. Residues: CASSLDPGGYQPQHF. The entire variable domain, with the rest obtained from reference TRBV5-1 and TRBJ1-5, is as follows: KAGVTQTPRYLIKTRGQQVTLSCSPISGHRSVSWYQQTPGQGLQFLFEYFSETQRNKGNFPGRFSGRQFSNSRSEMNVSTLELGDSALYLCASSLDPGGYQPQHFGDGTRLSIL.

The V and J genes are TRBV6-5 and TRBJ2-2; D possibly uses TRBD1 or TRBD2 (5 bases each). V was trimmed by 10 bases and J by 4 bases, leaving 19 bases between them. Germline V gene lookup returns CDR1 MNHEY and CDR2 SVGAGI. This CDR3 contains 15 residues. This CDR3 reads CATQTRGKGTGELFF. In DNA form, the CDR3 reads TGTGCCACCCAGACGAGGGGCAAGGGCACCGGGGAGCTGTTTTTT.

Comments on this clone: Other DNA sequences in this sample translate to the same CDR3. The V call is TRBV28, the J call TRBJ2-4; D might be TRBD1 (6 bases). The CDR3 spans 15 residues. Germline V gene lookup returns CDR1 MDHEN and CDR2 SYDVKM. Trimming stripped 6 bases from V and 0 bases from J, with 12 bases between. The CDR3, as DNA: TGTGCCAGCAGCCGGACAGACCTAGCCAAAAACATTCAGTACTTC. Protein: CASSRTDLAKNIQYF. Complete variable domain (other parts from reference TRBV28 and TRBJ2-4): DVKVTQSSRYLVKRTGEKVFLECVQDMDHENMFWYRQDPGLGLRLIYFSYDVKMKEKGDIPEGYSVSREKKERFSLILESASTNQTSMYLCASSRTDLAKNIQYFGAGTRLSVL.

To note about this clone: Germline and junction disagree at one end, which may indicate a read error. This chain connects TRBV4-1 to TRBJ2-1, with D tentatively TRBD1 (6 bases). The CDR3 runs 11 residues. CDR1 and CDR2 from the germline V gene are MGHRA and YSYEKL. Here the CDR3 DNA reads TGTGCCAGCAGCCTTGGGACAGAGCAGTTCTTC. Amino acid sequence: CASSLGTEQFF.

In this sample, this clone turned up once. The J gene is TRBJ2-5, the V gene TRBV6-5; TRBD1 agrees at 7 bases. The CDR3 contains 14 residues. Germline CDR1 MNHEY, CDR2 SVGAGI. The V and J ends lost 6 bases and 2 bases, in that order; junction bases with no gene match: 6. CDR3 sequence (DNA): TGTGCCAGCAGCCGCCGGGACAGTCAAGAGACCCAGTACTTC. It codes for CASSRRDSQETQYF.

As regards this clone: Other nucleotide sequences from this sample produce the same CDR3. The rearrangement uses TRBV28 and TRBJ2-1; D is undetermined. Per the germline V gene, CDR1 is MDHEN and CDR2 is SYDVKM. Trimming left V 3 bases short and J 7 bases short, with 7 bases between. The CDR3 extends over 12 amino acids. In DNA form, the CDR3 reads TGTGCCAGCAGTTTGTCCGGGAATGAGCAGTTCTTC. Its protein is CASSLSGNEQFF.

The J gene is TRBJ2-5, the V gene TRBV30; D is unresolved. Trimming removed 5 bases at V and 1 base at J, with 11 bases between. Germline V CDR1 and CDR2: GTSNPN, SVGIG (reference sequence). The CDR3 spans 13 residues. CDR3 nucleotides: TGTGCCTGGGGAAGAGCCTTCCAAGAGACCCAGTACTTC. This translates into CAWGRAFQETQYF. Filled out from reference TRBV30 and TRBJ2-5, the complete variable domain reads SQTIHQWPATLVQPVGSPLSLECTVEGTSNPNLYWYRQAAGRGLQLLFYSVGIGQISSEVPQNLSASRPQDRQFILSSKKLLLSDSGFYLCAWGRAFQETQYFGPGTRLLVL.

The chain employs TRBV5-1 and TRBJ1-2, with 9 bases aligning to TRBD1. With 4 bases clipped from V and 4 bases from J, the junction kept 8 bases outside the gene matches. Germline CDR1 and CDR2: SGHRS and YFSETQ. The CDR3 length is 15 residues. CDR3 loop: CASSPQGQGIYGYTF. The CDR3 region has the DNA TGCGCCAGCAGCCCCCAGGGACAGGGAATCTATGGCTACACCTTC.

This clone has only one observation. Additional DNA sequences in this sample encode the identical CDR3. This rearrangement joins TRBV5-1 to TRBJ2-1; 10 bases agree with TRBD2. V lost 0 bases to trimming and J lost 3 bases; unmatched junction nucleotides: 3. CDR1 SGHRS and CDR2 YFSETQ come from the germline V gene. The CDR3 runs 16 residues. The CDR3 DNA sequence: TGCGCCAGCAGCTTGGTGCTAGCGGGAGTCTACAATGAGCAGTTCTTC. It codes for CASSLVLAGVYNEQFF.

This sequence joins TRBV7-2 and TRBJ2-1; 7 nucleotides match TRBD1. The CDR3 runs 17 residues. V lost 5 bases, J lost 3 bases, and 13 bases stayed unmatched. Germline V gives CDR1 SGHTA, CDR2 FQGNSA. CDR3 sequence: CASSLAVTGVHYNEQFF. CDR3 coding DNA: TGTGCCAGCAGCCTGGCAGTTACAGGGGTTCACTACAATGAGCAGTTCTTC.

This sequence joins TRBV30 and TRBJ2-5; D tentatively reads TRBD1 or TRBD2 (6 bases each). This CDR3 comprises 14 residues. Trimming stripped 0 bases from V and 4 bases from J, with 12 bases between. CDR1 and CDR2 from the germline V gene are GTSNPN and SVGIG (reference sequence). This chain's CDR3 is CAWSVQGGVETQYF. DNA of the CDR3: TGTGCCTGGAGTGTACAGGGAGGAGTAGAGACCCAGTACTTC.

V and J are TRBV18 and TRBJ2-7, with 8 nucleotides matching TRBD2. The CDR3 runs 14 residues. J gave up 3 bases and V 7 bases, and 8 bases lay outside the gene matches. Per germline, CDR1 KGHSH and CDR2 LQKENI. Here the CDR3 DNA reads TGTGCCAGCTTTGCGGGGGGAGGAAGCTACGAGCAGTACTTC. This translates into CASFAGGGSYEQYF. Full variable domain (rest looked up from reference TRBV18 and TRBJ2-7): NAGVMQNPRHLVRRRGQEARLRCSPMKGHSHVYWYRQLPEEGLKFMVYLQKENIIDESGMPKERFSAEFPKEGPSILRIQQVVRGDSAAYFCASFAGGGSYEQYFGPGTRLTVT.

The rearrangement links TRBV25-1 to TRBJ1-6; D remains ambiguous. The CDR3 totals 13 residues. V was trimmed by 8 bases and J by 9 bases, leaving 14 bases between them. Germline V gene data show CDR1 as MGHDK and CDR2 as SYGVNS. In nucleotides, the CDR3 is TGTGCCAGCGCCCCGGCCCCGGGTTCACCCCTCCACTTT. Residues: CASAPAPGSPLHF.

In nucleotides, the CDR3 is TGTGCCAGCAGTCTAGCCAGGACCCATTCCTACGAGCAGTACTTC. Translation gives CASSLARTHSYEQYF. V gene TRBV28 combines with J gene TRBJ2-7; a weak D match, TRBD2 (5 bases). The CDR3 is 15 amino acids. In germline, CDR1 is MDHEN, CDR2 SYDVKM. V was trimmed by 5 bases and J by 1 base, leaving 15 bases between them.

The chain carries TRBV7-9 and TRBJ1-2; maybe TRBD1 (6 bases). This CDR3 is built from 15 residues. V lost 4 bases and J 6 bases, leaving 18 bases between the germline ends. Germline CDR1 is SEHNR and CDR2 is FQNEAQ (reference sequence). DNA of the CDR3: TGTGCCAGCAGCTCCTCCGGGACATCTCCGGATGGCTACACCTTC. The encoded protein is CASSSSGTSPDGYTF.

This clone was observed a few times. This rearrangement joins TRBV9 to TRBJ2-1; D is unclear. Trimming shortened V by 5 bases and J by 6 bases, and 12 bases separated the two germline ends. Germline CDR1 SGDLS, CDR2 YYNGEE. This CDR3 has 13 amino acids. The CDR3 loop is CASSYGVFNEQFF. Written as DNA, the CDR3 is TGTGCCAGCAGTTATGGGGTGTTCAATGAGCAGTTCTTC. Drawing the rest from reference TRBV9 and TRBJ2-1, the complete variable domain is DSGVTQTPKHLITATGQRVTLRCSPRSGDLSVYWYQQSLDQGLQFLIQYYNGEERAKGNILERFSAQQFPDLHSELNLSSLELGDSALYFCASSYGVFNEQFFGPGTRLTVL.

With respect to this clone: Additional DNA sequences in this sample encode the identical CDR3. The CDR3 nucleotides are TGTGCCAGCAGTTTACGGCCCTACAATGAGCAGTTCTTC. Translation gives CASSLRPYNEQFF. V usage is TRBV28 and J usage is TRBJ2-1, with unresolved D. CDR1 MDHEN and CDR2 SYDVKM come from the germline V gene. Between the trimmed V and J ends, which lost 2 bases and 2 bases, there was a span of 4 bases. The CDR3 runs 13 residues.

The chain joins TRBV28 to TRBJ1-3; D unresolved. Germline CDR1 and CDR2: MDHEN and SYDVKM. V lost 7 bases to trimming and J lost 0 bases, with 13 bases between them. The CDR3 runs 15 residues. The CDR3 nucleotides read TGTGCCAGCACCCTAGACCTGAGCTCTGGAAACACCATATATTTT. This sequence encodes CASTLDLSSGNTIYF.

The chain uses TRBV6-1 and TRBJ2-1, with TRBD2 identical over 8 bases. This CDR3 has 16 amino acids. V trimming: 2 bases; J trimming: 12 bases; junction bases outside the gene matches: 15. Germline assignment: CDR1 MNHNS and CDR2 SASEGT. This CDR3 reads CASSETPGLVGYRQFF. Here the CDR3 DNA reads TGTGCCAGCAGTGAAACTCCGGGACTAGTAGGTTATAGGCAGTTCTTC.

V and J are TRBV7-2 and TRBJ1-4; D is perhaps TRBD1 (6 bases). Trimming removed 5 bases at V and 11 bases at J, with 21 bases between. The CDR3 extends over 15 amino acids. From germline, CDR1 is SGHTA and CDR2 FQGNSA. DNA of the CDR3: TGTGCCAGCAGCCTCCAGGGGTCTCCGAGAGATAAACTGTTTTTT. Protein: CASSLQGSPRDKLFF.